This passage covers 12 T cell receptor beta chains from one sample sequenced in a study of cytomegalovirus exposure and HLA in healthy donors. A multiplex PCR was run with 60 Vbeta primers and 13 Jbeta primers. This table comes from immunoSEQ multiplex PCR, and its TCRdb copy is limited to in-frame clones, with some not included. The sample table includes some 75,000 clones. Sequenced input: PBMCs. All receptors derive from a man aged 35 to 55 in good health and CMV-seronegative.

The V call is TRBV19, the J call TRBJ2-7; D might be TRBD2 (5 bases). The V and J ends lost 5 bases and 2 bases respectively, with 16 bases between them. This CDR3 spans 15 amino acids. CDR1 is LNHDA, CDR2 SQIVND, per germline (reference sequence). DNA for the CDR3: TGTGCCAGTAGTGAAGTGCGGGCCTCAACCTACGAGCAGTACTTC. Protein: CASSEVRASTYEQYF.

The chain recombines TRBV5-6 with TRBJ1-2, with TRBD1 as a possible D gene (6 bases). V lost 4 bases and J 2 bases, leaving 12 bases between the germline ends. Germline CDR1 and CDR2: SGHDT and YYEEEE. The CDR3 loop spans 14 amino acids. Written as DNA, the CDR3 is TGTGCCAGCAGCCCCGGCAGGGGCAACTATGGCTACACCTTC. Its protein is CASSPGRGNYGYTF. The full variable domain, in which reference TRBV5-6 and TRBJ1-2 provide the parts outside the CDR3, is DAGVTQSPTHLIKTRGQQVTLRCSPKSGHDTVSWYQQALGQGPQFIFQYYEEEERQRGNFPDRFSGHQFPNYSSELNVNALLLGDSALYLCASSPGRGNYGYTFGSGTRLTVV.

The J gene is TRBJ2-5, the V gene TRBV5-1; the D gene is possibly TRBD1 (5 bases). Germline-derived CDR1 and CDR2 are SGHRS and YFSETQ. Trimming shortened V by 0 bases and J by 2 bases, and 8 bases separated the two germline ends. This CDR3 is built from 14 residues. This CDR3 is CASSLDRSQETQYF. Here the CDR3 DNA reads TGCGCCAGCAGCTTGGACAGGAGTCAAGAGACCCAGTACTTC.

This CDR3 reads CAWSTSLDLQFF. CDR3 nucleotides: TGTGCCTGGAGTACCAGCCTAGACCTGCAGTTCTTC. The chain uses TRBV30 and TRBJ2-1; D gene unclear. V gave up 2 bases and J gave up 12 bases, with 14 bases separating them. The CDR3 sequence is 12 residues long. The germline gives CDR1 GTSNPN, CDR2 SVGIG (reference sequence). The variable domain in full, completed from reference TRBV30 and TRBJ2-1, reads SQTIHQWPATLVQPVGSPLSLECTVEGTSNPNLYWYRQAAGRGLQLLFYSVGIGQISSEVPQNLSASRPQDRQFILSSKKLLLSDSGFYLCAWSTSLDLQFFGPGTRLTVL.

The DNA for the CDR3 is TGTGCCAGCAGCCCCCCCCGGGACACTACTATTTTCTCCTACGAGCAGTACTTC. This codes for CASSPPRDTTIFSYEQYF. The chain carries TRBV7-2 and TRBJ2-7; perhaps TRBD1 as D (6 bases). CDR1 SGHTA and CDR2 FQGNSA come from the germline V gene. Between the trimmed V and J ends, which lost 5 bases and 0 bases, there was a span of 23 bases. This CDR3 contains 18 residues.

This chain's CDR3 is CASSLGTDSGNTIYF. CDR3 coding DNA: TGTGCCAGCAGCTTAGGGACAGACTCTGGAAACACCATATATTTT. The genes are TRBV7-2 and TRBJ1-3; D may be TRBD1 (6 bases). The germline V gene has CDR1 SGHTA and CDR2 FQGNSA. Between the trimmed V and J ends, which lost 1 base and 0 bases, there was a span of 7 bases. The CDR3 sequence is 15 residues long.

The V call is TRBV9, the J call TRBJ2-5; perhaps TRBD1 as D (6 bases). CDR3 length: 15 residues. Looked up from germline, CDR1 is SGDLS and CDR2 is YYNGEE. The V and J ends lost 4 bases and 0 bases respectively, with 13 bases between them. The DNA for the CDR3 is TGTGCCAGCAGCCTACAGGGTTGGGACCAAGAGACCCAGTACTTC. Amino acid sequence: CASSLQGWDQETQYF.

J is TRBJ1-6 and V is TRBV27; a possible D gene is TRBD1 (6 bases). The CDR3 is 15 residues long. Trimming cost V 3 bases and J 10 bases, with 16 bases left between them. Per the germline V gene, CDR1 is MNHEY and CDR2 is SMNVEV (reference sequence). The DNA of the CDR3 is TGTGCCAGCAGTTTCCTAACAGGGATAGGATCACCCCTCCACTTT. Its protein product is CASSFLTGIGSPLHF.

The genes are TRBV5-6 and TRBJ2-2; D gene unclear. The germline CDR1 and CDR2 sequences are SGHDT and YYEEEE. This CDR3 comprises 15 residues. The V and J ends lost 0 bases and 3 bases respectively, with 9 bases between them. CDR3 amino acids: CASSLASQYTGELFF. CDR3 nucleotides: TGTGCCAGCAGCTTGGCCTCCCAGTACACCGGGGAGCTGTTTTTT.

Written as DNA, the CDR3 is TGTGCCAGTAGCCAGAGGGGGACAGTTGGTGAAGATACGCAGTATTTT. This codes for CASSQRGTVGEDTQYF. This chain joins TRBV19 and TRBJ2-3; 7 bases line up with TRBD1. V lost 6 bases, J lost 5 bases, and 14 bases stayed unmatched. From germline, CDR1 is LNHDA and CDR2 SQIVND (reference sequence). This CDR3 has 16 amino acids.

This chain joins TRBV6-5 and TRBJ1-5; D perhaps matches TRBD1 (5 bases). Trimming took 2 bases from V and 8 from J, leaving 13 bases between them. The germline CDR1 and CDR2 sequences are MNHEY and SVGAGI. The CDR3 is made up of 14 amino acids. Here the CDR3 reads CASSYGGGGKPQHF. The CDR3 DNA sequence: TGTGCCAGCAGTTACGGTGGGGGGGGTAAGCCCCAGCATTTT.

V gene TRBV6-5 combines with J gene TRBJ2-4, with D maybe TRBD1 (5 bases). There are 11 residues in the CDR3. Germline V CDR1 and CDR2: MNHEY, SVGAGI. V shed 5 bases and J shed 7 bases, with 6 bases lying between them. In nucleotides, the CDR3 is TGTGCCAGCAGTCGACAGAACATTCAGTACTTC. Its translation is CASSRQNIQYF.